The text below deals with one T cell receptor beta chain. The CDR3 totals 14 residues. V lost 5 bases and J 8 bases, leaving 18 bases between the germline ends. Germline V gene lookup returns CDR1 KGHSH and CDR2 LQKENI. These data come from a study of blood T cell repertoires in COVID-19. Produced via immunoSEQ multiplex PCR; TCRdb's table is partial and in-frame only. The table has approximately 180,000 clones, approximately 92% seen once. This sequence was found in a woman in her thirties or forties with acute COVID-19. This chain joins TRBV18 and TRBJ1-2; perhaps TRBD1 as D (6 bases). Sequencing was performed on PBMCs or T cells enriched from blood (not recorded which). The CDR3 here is CASSELQGQEGYTF. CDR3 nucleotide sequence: TGTGCCAGCTCAGAACTACAGGGTCAGGAGGGCTACACCTTC.